Presented here are 17 T cell receptor beta chains from one specimen sequenced in a study of beta chain features in type 1 diabetes. Every bit of the isolated RNA underwent reverse transcription, so sequencing read expressed TCRB transcripts. The protocol was immunoSEQ multiplex PCR, while the TCRdb copy is restricted to in-frame clones and leaves out a portion. The data show about 240,000 clones, 25% to 30% seen once. Source material: central memory CD4+ T cells from blood. The receptors shown here come from a man aged 25 to 40 in good health.

About this clone itself: The sample has other DNA sequences that encode this CDR3 too. The CDR3 reads CASSLGQEIYGYTF. In nucleotides, the CDR3 is TGTGCCAGCAGCTTAGGACAGGAGATCTATGGCTACACCTTC. The chain couples TRBV7-2 to TRBJ1-2; a weak D match, TRBD1 (6 bases). V was clipped by 1 base and J by 4 bases, with 10 bases between them. This CDR3 is 14 amino acids long. Germline V gene sequence: CDR1 SGHTA, CDR2 FQGNSA.

This clone was detected only a few times. This chain links TRBV18 with TRBJ1-1, with D tentatively TRBD1 (6 bases). The germline CDR1 and CDR2 sequences are KGHSH and LQKENI. There are 15 residues in the CDR3. Trimming stripped 3 bases from V and 1 base from J, with 12 bases between. CDR3 DNA: TGTGCCAGCTCACCGCAAGGACAGAAGAACACTGAAGCTTTCTTT. As protein: CASSPQGQKNTEAFF.

The gene calls are TRBV12-2 and TRBJ1-2. TRBV12-2 is labeled a pseudogene. CDR3 size: 17 residues. The CDR3 coding sequence is TGTGCAAGTCGCTTACACTTAATACGGCTCATCTACTATGGCTACACCTTC. It translates to CASRLHLIRLIYYGYTF.

This clone was seen a handful of times. V is TRBV7-2 and J is TRBJ2-7; 12 positions agree with TRBD1. Germline V gene sequence: CDR1 SGHTA, CDR2 FQGNSA. The CDR3 totals 15 residues. With 7 bases clipped from V and 3 bases from J, the junction kept 7 bases outside the gene matches. CDR3 bases: TGTGCCAGCAAGCGGGACAGGGGGCAGTACTACGAGCAGTACTTC. It yields the protein CASKRDRGQYYEQYF.

The rearrangement joins TRBV7-9 to TRBJ1-2; no reliable D call. The V and J ends lost 5 bases and 1 base respectively, with 11 bases between them. The CDR3 length is 14 residues. Germline-derived CDR1 and CDR2 are SEHNR and FQNEAQ (reference sequence). CDR3 sequence reads: CASSREQSNYGYTF. The CDR3 nucleotides read TGTGCCAGCAGCCGAGAACAGAGTAACTATGGCTACACCTTC. Drawing the rest from reference TRBV7-9 and TRBJ1-2, the complete variable domain is DTGVSQNPRHKITKRGQNVTFRCDPISEHNRLYWYRQTLGQGPEFLTYFQNEAQLEKSRLLSDRFSAERPKGSFSTLEIQRTEQGDSAMYLCASSREQSNYGYTFGSGTRLTVV.

The rearrangement uses TRBV5-4 and TRBJ2-7, with TRBD1 identical over 9 bases. The V and J ends lost 4 bases and 5 bases, in that order; junction bases with no gene match: 7. The CDR3 sequence is 14 residues long. Germline V CDR1 and CDR2: SGHNT, YYREEE (reference sequence). CDR3 DNA sequence: TGTGCCAGCAGCGCCGGGACAGGGCGCGACGAGCAGTACTTC. Amino acid sequence: CASSAGTGRDEQYF. The full variable domain, completed using reference TRBV5-4 and TRBJ2-7, is ETGVTQSPTHLIKTRGQQVTLRCSSQSGHNTVSWYQQALGQGPQFIFQYYREEENGRGNFPPRFSGLQFPNYSSELNVNALELDDSALYLCASSAGTGRDEQYFGPGTRLTVT.

In its sample, this clone was seen a few times. The chain is built from TRBV2 and TRBJ2-3; D is possibly TRBD1 (6 bases). V gave up 1 base and J gave up 1 base, with 12 bases separating them. The CDR3 is made up of 16 amino acids. The germline V gene encodes CDR1 SNHLY and CDR2 FYNNEI. CDR3 in amino acids: CASSEVRGDGTDTQYF. The CDR3 bases are TGTGCCAGCAGTGAAGTCAGGGGAGACGGCACAGATACGCAGTATTTT.

The chain employs TRBV4-3 and TRBJ2-7, with 8 bases that match TRBD2. There are 15 residues in the CDR3. With 3 bases clipped from V and 1 base from J, the junction kept 5 bases outside the gene matches. Germline loops: CDR1 LGHNA, CDR2 YSLEER. This chain's CDR3 is CASSHSGRNSYEQYF. In nucleotides, the CDR3 is TGCGCCAGCAGCCACAGCGGGAGAAATTCCTACGAGCAGTACTTC.

Comments on this clone: The same CDR3 arises from other DNA sequences in this sample as well. V usage is TRBV20-1 and J usage is TRBJ2-3, with D unclear. The germline V gene has CDR1 DFQATT and CDR2 SNEGSKA (reference sequence). This CDR3 is 11 amino acids long. Between the trimmed V and J ends, which lost 6 bases and 0 bases, there was a span of 4 bases. CDR3: CSASSTDTQYF. The CDR3 DNA reads as TGCAGTGCATCTAGCACAGATACGCAGTATTTT.

The rearrangement uses TRBV27 and TRBJ1-1, with 7 bases identical to TRBD1. CDR3 length: 15 amino acids. The V and J ends lost 3 bases and 3 bases, in that order; junction bases with no gene match: 7. Germline CDR1 is MNHEY and CDR2 is SMNVEV (reference sequence). The CDR3 loop reads CASSFATGMYTEAFF. The CDR3 coding sequence is TGTGCCAGCAGTTTCGCGACAGGGATGTACACTGAAGCTTTCTTT.

Details on this clone: The identical CDR3 is also encoded by other nucleotide sequences in the sample. This rearrangement joins TRBV7-9 to TRBJ2-2, with D perhaps TRBD2 (6 bases). Germline assignment: CDR1 SEHNR and CDR2 FQNEAQ (reference sequence). The CDR3 runs to 14 residues. V lost 6 bases, J lost 1 base, and 9 bases lay in between. DNA of the CDR3: TGTGCCAGCAGTCTTAGCGGGAACACCGGGGAGCTGTTTTTT. Its translation: CASSLSGNTGELFF.

The CDR3 protein is CASSAGTSGMETQYF. CDR3 bases: TGTGCCAGCAGCGCAGGGACTAGCGGAATGGAGACCCAGTACTTC. The chain recombines TRBV9 with TRBJ2-5; 11 bases are shared with TRBD2. V dropped 3 bases and J dropped 5; count of bases not matched to a gene: 6. The CDR3 has 15 residues. Germline values: CDR1 SGDLS, CDR2 YYNGEE.

CDR3 bases: TGTGCCTGGACAGGAGTATTTTCTGGGGCCAACGTCCTGACTTTC. Protein: CAWTGVFSGANVLTF. The chain employs TRBV30 and TRBJ2-6; no definite D call. The CDR3 loop spans 15 amino acids. Trimming pared 4 bases from V and 1 base from J, leaving 11 bases between. Germline values: CDR1 GTSNPN, CDR2 SVGIG (reference sequence).

In this sample, this clone turned up a few times. The CDR3 loop is CASRGGGVTQPQHF. The CDR3 DNA is TGTGCCAGCAGGGGGGGAGGAGTTACTCAGCCCCAGCATTTT. V usage is TRBV27 and J usage is TRBJ1-5; maybe TRBD1 (5 bases). Germline V CDR1 and CDR2: MNHEY, SMNVEV (reference sequence). Trimming stripped 6 bases from V and 6 bases from J, with 15 bases between. The CDR3 runs to 14 residues.

The V and J genes are TRBV2 and TRBJ2-2, with D maybe TRBD2 (5 bases). The germline V and J ends were trimmed by 5 bases and 1 base, with 11 bases remaining between them. This CDR3 comprises 15 residues. Looked up from germline, CDR1 is SNHLY and CDR2 is FYNNEI. The CDR3 nucleotides read TGTGCCAGCAGTAAGGCTAGCCAGAACACCGGGGAGCTGTTTTTT. Translated: CASSKASQNTGELFF.

This clone was counted a few times. J is TRBJ1-4 and V is TRBV7-7, with D unclear. Per germline, CDR1 SSHAT and CDR2 FNYEAQ (reference sequence). V was trimmed by 2 bases and J by 8 bases, leaving 6 bases between them. There are 12 residues in the CDR3. CDR3 bases: TGTGCCAGCAGCTTATCGGAGGAAAAACTGTTTTTT. This translates into CASSLSEEKLFF.

The genes are TRBV10-3 and TRBJ2-1; possibly TRBD2 for D (6 bases). The CDR3 totals 15 residues. V was pared by 8 bases and J by 0 bases, with 14 bases between. CDR1 is ENHRY, CDR2 SYGVKD, per germline. CDR3 coding DNA: TGTGCCATCCGGTCACTAGCTAGCTCCTACAATGAGCAGTTCTTC. This gives the protein CAIRSLASSYNEQFF.